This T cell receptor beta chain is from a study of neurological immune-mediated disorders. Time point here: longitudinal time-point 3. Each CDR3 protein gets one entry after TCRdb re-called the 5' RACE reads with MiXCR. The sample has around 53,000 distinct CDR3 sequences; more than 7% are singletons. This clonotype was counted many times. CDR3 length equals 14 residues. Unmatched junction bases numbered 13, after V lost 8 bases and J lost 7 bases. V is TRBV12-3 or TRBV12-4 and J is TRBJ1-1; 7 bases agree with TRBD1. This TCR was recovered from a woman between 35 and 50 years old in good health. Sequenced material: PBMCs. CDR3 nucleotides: TGTGCCAGCCGGTCAGAGGCAGGGGGAATTGAAGCTTTCTTT. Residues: CASRSEAGGIEAFF.